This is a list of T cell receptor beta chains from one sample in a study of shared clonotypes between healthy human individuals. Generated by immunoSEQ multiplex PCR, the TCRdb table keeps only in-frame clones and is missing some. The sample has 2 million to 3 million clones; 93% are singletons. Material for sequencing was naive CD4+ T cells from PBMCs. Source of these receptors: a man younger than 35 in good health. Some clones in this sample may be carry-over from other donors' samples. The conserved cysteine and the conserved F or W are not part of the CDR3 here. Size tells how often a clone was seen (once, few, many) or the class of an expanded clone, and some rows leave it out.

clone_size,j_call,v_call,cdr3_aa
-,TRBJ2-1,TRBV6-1,ASGTRREVEQF
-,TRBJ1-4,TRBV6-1,ASRLMTGEEKLF
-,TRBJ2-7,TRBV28,ASSLIAGGSYEQY
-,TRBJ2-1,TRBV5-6,ASSLTLVAGARGEQF
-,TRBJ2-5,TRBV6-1,ASRALTGAQETQY
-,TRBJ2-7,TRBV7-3,ASSLIGAEQY
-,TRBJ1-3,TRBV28,ASSTRVSGNTIY
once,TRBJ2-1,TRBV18,ASSPWTSGTFYNEQF
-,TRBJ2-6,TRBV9,ASTRRTVSGANVLT
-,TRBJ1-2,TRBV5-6,ASSPPESGVGGYT
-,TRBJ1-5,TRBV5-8,ASHRRRTDQPQH
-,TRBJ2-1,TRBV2,ASSEEQGEYYNEQF
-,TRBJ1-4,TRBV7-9,ASSLGQGVSEKLF
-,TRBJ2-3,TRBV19,ASSIGQVMVDTQY
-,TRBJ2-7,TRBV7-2,ASSLPRGRSYEQY
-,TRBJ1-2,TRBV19,ASSRTAYGYT
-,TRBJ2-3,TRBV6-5,ASSMEDTQY
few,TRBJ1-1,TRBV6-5,ASSYSGQGGTEAF
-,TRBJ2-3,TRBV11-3,ASSLNGDTDTQY
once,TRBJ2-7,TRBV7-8,ASSSGKGYTSYEQY
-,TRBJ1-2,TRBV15,ATSRAALNYGYT
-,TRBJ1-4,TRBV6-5,ASSPGTGVEKLF
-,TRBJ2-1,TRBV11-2,ASSLDRDNEQF
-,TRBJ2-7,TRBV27,ASSPMKAGQTYEQY
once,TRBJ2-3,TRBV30,AWSRAGGTDTQY
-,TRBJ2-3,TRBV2,ASSRNGVDTQY
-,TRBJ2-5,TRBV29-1,SAEGGEKTQY
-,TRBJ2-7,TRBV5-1,ASSLGDSSYEQY
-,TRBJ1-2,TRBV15,ATSRGKDGYT
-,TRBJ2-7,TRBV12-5,ASGRFHDPGQY
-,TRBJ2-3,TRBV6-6,ASSYPDRGGADTQY
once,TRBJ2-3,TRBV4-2,ASSSGLAGYTDTQY
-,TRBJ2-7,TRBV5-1,ASSFGGSGRYEQY
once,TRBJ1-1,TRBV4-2,ASSPTDRGLGSTEAF
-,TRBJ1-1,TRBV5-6,ASSFDRYTEAF
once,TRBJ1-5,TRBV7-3,ASSRQNNQPQH
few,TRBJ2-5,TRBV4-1,ASSRSPTAQETQY
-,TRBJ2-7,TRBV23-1,ASSQSIRDRSYEQY
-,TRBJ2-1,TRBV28,ASRTGEGRSYNEQF
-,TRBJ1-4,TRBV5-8,ASSWRTAQEKLF
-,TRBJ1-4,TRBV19,ASSSRTGEEKLF